The rows below give T cell receptor beta chains drawn from one sample of a study of shared clonotypes between healthy human individuals. Data came from immunoSEQ multiplex PCR; TCRdb stores just in-frame clones and leaves some out. The data contain about 320,000 clones, around 87% of them singletons. Sequencing was carried out using memory CD8+ T cells sorted from blood. All receptors derive from a man younger than 35 in good health. CDR3s include the opening cysteine and the closing phenylalanine or tryptophan. Fields, in order: CDR3 protein, D gene, V gene, J gene, CDR3 length. D genes are given only for firm matches.

CDR3aa: CASSLVSQGYEQYF; d_gene: -; v_gene: TRBV7-2; j_gene: TRBJ2-7; len: 14
CDR3aa: CASSPRLEIYNEQFF; d_gene: -; v_gene: TRBV4-1; j_gene: TRBJ2-1; len: 15
CDR3aa: CASSFGASGNLGETQYF; d_gene: -; v_gene: TRBV11-2; j_gene: TRBJ2-5; len: 17
CDR3aa: CASSPPDRGWYEQYF; d_gene: TRBD1; v_gene: TRBV2; j_gene: TRBJ2-7; len: 15
CDR3aa: CASSLIRGRTEAFF; d_gene: -; v_gene: TRBV7-2; j_gene: TRBJ1-1; len: 14
CDR3aa: CASSQTGQTNEQFF; d_gene: -; v_gene: TRBV7-2; j_gene: TRBJ2-1; len: 14
CDR3aa: CASSESRDRNEQFF; d_gene: -; v_gene: TRBV10-1; j_gene: TRBJ2-1; len: 14
CDR3aa: CASSQEPGQQETQYF; d_gene: -; v_gene: TRBV4-3; j_gene: TRBJ2-5; len: 15
CDR3aa: CASSLGGDYGYTF; d_gene: -; v_gene: TRBV27; j_gene: TRBJ1-2; len: 13
CDR3aa: CASSFSIADLSYEQYF; d_gene: -; v_gene: TRBV7-2; j_gene: TRBJ2-7; len: 16
CDR3aa: CASSHFPSYNEQFF; d_gene: -; v_gene: TRBV4-1; j_gene: TRBJ2-1; len: 14
CDR3aa: CASSTRVVTEPYEQYF; d_gene: -; v_gene: TRBV6-6; j_gene: TRBJ2-7; len: 16